The clone carrying this TCR beta chain was recorded many times. Its antigen is not known. The CDR3 runs to 17 residues. The V end was cut by 2 bases, the J end by 0 bases, with 11 bases between. Germline V gene data show CDR1 as MDHEN and CDR2 as SYDVKM. The study enrolled patients aged 18 to 65 with newly diagnosed hyperthyroidism of under 2 months' duration. Extraction of PBMCs used 7.5 to 10 ml of fresh peripheral blood. The source of the sample is a study of T cells in Graves' hyperthyroidism and ophthalmopathy. Overall study: Upon initial diagnosis and before any treatment, peripheral blood was collected.

Study-level results: The majority of expanded thyroid clonotypes above 0.001 also appeared in blood.

What was amplified from RNA transcripts were TCR beta CDR3 regions. Using the HTBI primer set, a first-round RT-PCR was run on the TCR CDR3. TCRdb analysed the multiplex PCR reads with MiXCR anew, one entry per CDR3 protein. The table records a few hundred thousand distinct CDR3 sequences, under 15% of them present only once. The genes are TRBV28 and TRBJ2-6, with a tentative D call TRBD2 (5 bases). The sample taken for sequencing was blood. The TCR originated in a woman younger than 35 with Graves' hyperthyroidism. CDR3 bases: TGTGCCAGCAGTTTAGGAGGCTTGGTCTCTGGGGCCAACGTCCTGACTTTC. Residues: CASSLGGLVSGANVLTF.